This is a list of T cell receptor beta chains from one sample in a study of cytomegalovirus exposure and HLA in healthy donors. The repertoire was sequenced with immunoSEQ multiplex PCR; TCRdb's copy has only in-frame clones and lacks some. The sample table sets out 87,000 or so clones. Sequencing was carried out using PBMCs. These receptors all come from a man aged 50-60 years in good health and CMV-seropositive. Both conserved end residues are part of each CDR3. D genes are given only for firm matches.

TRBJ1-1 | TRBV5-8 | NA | TGTGCCAGCAAACCGCGGGGGGGGGCTTTCTTT | CASKPRGGAFF
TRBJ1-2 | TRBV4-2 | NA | TGTGCCAGCAGCCAAGAGCTGGAGGAGAACTATGGCTACACCTTC | CASSQELEENYGYTF
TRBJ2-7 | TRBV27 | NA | TGTGCCAGCAGTTTAAACGTGGGAGCCTCCTACGAGCAGTACTTC | CASSLNVGASYEQYF
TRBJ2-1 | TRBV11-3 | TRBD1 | TGTGCCAGCTCCCCGACAGGGACCTACAATGAGCAGTTCTTC | CASSPTGTYNEQFF
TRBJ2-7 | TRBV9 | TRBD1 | TGTGCCAGCAGCGTAGAGGGACAGGGGGGGTACGAGCAGTACTTC | CASSVEGQGGYEQYF
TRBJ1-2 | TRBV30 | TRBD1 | TGTGCCTGGGCGACAGGGGGCCGAGGCTACACCTTC | CAWATGGRGYTF
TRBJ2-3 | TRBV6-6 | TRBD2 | TGTGCCAGCAGTGGGACTAGCGGGGGAACAGATACGCAGTATTTT | CASSGTSGGTDTQYF
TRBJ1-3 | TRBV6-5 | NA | TGTGCCTCCCGCCCGGGACCCTGGGGGGACACCATATATTTT | CASRPGPWGDTIYF
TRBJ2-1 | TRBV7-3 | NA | TGTGCCAGCAGCGCCAGCCCCACAACTAGGGTGCAGTTCTTC | CASSASPTTRVQFF
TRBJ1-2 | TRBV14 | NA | TGTGCCAGCAGCCAAGGGGGGCCATATGGCTACACCTTC | CASSQGGPYGYTF
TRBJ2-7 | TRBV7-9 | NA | TGTGCCAGCAGCCCGAAGACAGGACCCTACGAGCAGTACTTC | CASSPKTGPYEQYF
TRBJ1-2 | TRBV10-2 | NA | TGCGCCAGCAGTGAGTTACAGGGCGGGGGCAACTATGGCTACACCTTC | CASSELQGGGNYGYTF
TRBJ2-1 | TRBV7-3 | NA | TGTGCCAGCAGCTTATGCTCCCAGGGGAGCCCAGCAAACAATGAGCAGTTCTTC | CASSLCSQGSPANNEQFF
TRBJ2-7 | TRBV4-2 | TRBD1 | TGTGCCAGCAGCCAAGAGCCCGGGACAGGGACGTACGAGCAGTACTTC | CASSQEPGTGTYEQYF
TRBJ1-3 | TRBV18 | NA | TGTGCCAGCTCACCCACGGACAGCTCTGGAAACACCATATATTTT | CASSPTDSSGNTIYF
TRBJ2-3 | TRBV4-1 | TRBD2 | TGCGCCAGCAGCCAAGTGGCGGGAGGGGCGTCTGGAGATACGCAGTATTTT | CASSQVAGGASGDTQYF
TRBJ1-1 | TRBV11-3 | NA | TGTGCCAGCAGCTTAGGAGACAGTCTATACACTGAAGCTTTCTTT | CASSLGDSLYTEAFF
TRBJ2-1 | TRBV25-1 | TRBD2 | TGTGCCAGCAGTGCCTTGGACGCGGGAGGAAACAATGAGCAGTTCTTC | CASSALDAGGNNEQFF
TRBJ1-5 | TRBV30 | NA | TGTGCCTGGAGTATGGGGCAGGGCAGCAATCAGCCCCAGCATTTT | CAWSMGQGSNQPQHF
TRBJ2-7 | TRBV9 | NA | TGTGCCAGCAGCGTAGGGGGCGGAATCCTCTACGAGCAGTACTTC | CASSVGGGILYEQYF
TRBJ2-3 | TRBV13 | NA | TGTGCCAGCAGCTCCTTTCCGGGGGCAGATACGCAGTATTTT | CASSSFPGADTQYF
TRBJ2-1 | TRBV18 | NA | TGTGCCAGCTCCCCCCCGCTAGCCTCCCACAATGAGCAGTTCTTC | CASSPPLASHNEQFF
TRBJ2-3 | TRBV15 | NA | TGTGCCTCTTGGGGGGGCACAGATACGCAGTATTTT | CASWGGTDTQYF
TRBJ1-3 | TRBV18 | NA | TGTGCCAGCTCACCCCGAGGTACTAGCTCTGGAAACACCATATATTTT | CASSPRGTSSGNTIYF
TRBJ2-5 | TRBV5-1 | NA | TGCGCCAGCCGACCCGGGACTTTACAAGAGACCCAGTACTTC | CASRPGTLQETQYF
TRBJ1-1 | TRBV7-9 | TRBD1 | TGTGCCAGCAGCCCACAGGGGCTGAACACTGAAGCTTTCTTT | CASSPQGLNTEAFF
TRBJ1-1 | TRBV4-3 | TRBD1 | TGCGCCAGCAGCCAAGAGAGGAGGGGGCGGGATGGCACTGAAGCTTTCTTT | CASSQERRGRDGTEAFF
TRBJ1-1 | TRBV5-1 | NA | TGCGCCAGCAGCACCCAAAGGGGCACTGAAGCTTTCTTT | CASSTQRGTEAFF
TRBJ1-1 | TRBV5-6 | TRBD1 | TGTGCCAGCAGCCGGACAGGGGGCCTTGTCGGGACTGAAGCTTTCTTT | CASSRTGGLVGTEAFF
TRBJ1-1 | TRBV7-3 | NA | TGTGCCGGGGGGGAAGGAATTAACACTGAAGCTTTCTTT | CAGGEGINTEAFF